This T cell receptor beta chain comes out of a study of CD8 T cells in ankylosing spondylitis. Study-wide points: Made up of under 10 highly homologous variants, a TCR beta motif appeared characteristic of ankylosing spondylitis blood.

MiXCR, run by TCRdb on the 5' RACE reads, gives a single entry per CDR3 protein. Of fewer than 750,000 distinct CDR3 sequences detected, roughly 20% appear once; the ten largest clones hold under 20%. Per the germline V gene, CDR1 is SQVTM and CDR2 is ANQGSEA. The CDR3 length is 10 residues. V shed 8 bases and J shed 4 bases, with 9 bases lying between them. About this clonotype itself: The antigen remains unidentified.

The rearrangement links TRBV29-1 to TRBJ2-7; tentatively, D is TRBD2 (5 bases). The clonotype comes from a male donor with ankylosing spondylitis. Sequencing input: blood, either unsorted or a sorted T cell fraction (not recorded which). The CDR3 spells CSLLVYEQYF. In nucleotides, the CDR3 is TGCAGCTTACTAGTTTACGAGCAGTACTTC.